Each of the 2 T cell receptor beta chains below was sequenced from the same sample in a study of liver allograft versus peripheral blood T cells. Study-wide background: Peripheral blood of the recipients supplied T cell receptor repertoires that were compared with those in transplanted livers.

TCRdb re-derived calls from the reads in MiXCR, one entry per CDR3 protein. This sample has more than 650 distinct CDR3 sequences, with 38% found just once. The receptor set was obtained from a human patient who had a liver transplant. These T cells may partly come from the graft donor.

The V call is TRBV6-5, the J call TRBJ2-1; D not certain. Germline values: CDR1 MNHEY, CDR2 SVGAGI. The ends were cut back, 4 bases at V and 2 bases at J, with 6 bases in the middle. The CDR3 is 13 amino acids. The CDR3 sequence: CASSFRPYNEQFF. The CDR3 DNA reads as TGTGCCAGCAGTTTCAGACCCTACAATGAGCAGTTCTTC.

The chain has TRBV27 and TRBJ1-1; the D is unclear. There are 13 residues in the CDR3. Germline lookup yields CDR1 MNHEY and CDR2 SMNVEV (reference sequence). V was shortened by 1 base and J by 8 bases, with 11 bases between the two germline ends. The CDR3 here is CASSLYRTSEAFF. DNA of the CDR3: TGTGCCAGCAGTTTATATCGGACGTCCGAAGCTTTCTTT.